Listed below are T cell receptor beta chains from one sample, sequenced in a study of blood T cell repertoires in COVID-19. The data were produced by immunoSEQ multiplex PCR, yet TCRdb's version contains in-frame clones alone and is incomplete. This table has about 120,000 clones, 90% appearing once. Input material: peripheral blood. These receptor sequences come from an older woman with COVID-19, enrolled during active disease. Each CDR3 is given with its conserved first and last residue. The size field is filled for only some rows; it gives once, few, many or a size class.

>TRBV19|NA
CASSRGDTQYF
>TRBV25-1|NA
CASTIATGRNTEAFF
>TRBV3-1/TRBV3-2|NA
CASSQAAGGRNGYTF
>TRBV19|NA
CASSQQGAGQPQHF
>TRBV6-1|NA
CASSLIAGGYNEQFF
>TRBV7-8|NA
CASRKGAGNEQFF
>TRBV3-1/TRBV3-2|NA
CASSDLGRGSGNTIYF
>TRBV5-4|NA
CASSLASGQGTYNEQFF
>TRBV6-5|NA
CAHRGSTEAFF
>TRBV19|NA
CASRPRSGGADTQYF
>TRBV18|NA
CASSPGLGTDTQYF
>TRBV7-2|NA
CASSWTGSSSGANVLTF
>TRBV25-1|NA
CASSGSGTGVYEQYF
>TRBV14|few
CASSQVGVWGEKDTEAFF
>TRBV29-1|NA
CSAELGSLDTQYF
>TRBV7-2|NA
CASSFDRYNEKLFF
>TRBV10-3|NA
CAISERGDEQFF
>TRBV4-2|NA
CASSQDKTTGGYQPQHF
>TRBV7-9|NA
CASSPGAGRGTEAFF
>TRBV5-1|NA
CASSLAPQGGGEKLFF
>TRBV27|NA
CASSPLSGGAYGYTF
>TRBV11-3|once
CASSKGGNRLYEQFF
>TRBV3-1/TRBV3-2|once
CASSLRLAGGLFHEQFF
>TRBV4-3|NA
CASSQDWGIPSREQYF
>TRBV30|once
CAWGRGGAGYGYTF
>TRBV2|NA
CASSARQGSGNTIYF
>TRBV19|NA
CASSVKGAREQYF
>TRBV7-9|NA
CASSLLQGSEQYF
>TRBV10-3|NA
CAATRGEGEKLFF
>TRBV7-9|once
CASSRTGRYGYTF
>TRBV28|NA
CASSLNRRTEAFF
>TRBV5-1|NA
CASSHGRAGKTGNTIYF
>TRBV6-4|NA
CASSDSTGGYNEQFF
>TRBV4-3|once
CASSQDMRGLMPYGYTF
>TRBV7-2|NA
CASSLAVGTSGNTIYF
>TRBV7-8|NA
CASSRDRSNQPQHF
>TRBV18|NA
CASSRSRQDGYTF
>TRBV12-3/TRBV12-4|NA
CASSYSSGNEQYF
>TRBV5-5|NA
CASSSTAPGQGGNTIYF